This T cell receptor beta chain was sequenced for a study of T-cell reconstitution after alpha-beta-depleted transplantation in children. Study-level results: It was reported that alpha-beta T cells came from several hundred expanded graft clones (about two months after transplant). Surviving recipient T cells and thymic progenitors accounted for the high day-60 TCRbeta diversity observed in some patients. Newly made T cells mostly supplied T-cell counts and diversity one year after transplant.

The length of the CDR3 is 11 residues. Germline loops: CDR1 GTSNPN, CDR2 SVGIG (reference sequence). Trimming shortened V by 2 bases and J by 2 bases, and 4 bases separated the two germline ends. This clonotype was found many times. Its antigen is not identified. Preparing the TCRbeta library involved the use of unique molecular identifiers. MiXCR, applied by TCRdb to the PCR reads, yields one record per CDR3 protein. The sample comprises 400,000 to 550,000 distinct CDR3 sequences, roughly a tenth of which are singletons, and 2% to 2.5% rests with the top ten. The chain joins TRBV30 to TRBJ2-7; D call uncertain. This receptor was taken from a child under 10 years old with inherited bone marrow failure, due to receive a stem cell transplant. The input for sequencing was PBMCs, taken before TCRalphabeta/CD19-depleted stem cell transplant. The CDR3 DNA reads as TGTGCCTGGAGTCACACCTACGAGCAGTACTTC. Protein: CAWSHTYEQYF.